Below, one T cell receptor beta chain is given with its context. No antigen is known for it. The sample comes from a study of human T cells and chemical hapten exposure. The wider study: Weekly diphenylcyclopropenone doses were given to patients' scalps across the approximately 23-week study. Study conclusions and caveats: Alopecia in all donors means immunity may differ from healthy individuals. In the PT1 data, expanded TCR counts showed a positive correlation with patch test score.

The library labeled individual cDNA molecules by adding unique molecular identifiers to them. TCRdb passed the RACE reads through MiXCR, listing each CDR3 protein once. Of tens of thousands of distinct CDR3 sequences listed, 10% were seen once; the top ten hold around 1.5%. As to time point: patch test 1, 2 weeks after DPC sensitization. Treatment described: therapeutic diphenylcyclopropenone sensitization with weekly scalp DPC. V was pared by 0 bases and J by 1 base, with 4 bases of the junction left unmatched. Germline lookup yields CDR1 SGHRS and CDR2 YFSETQ. The CDR3 totals 16 residues. The V and J genes are TRBV5-1 and TRBJ1-1, with 9 nucleotides matching TRBD1. This receptor was obtained from a woman aged 50 to 60 with alopecia areata. Some clones in this sample may be carry-over from other donors' samples. The input for sequencing was whole blood, taken in connection with sensitization to the hapten diphenylcyclopropenone (DPC). The CDR3 coding sequence is TGCGCCAGCAGCTTGGCCCCGGGACAGGGGAACACTGAAGCTTTCTTT. It codes for CASSLAPGQGNTEAFF.